A selection of T cell receptor beta chains follows, all from one sample in a study of a mutant IDH1 vaccine in newly diagnosed glioma. This table comes from immunoSEQ multiplex PCR, and its TCRdb copy is limited to in-frame clones, with some not included. The data contain approximately 44,000 clones, 75% to 85% of them singletons. What these receptors recognize is not known. Source: PBMCs, taken from a glioma patient whose treatment included an IDH1 peptide vaccine. These receptors were obtained from a man aged 35-49 years with glioma. Both conserved end residues are part of each CDR3. The order of the fields is J gene, D gene, V gene, clone size, CDR3 protein, CDR3 DNA. The D gene is left open where the match is weak. Size is omitted from some rows. Given values are once, few, many or a class for expanded clones.

J: TRBJ2-1
D: -
V: TRBV11-2
size: once
CDR3: CACRMGPGGDEQFF
DNA: TGTGCCTGCCGAATGGGACCCGGTGGCGATGAGCAGTTCTTC

J: TRBJ2-6
D: -
V: TRBV30
size: -
CDR3: CACRVSGANVLTF
DNA: TGTGCCTGTAGAGTCTCTGGGGCCAACGTCCTGACTTTC

J: TRBJ2-7
D: -
V: TRBV14
size: -
CDR3: CASSLGPPLEQYF
DNA: TGTGCCAGCAGTCTCGGACCACCGCTGGAGCAGTACTTC

J: TRBJ2-6
D: TRBD1
V: TRBV19
size: -
CDR3: CAVEPGTGVSGANVLTF
DNA: TGTGCCGTGGAGCCGGGGACAGGGGTATCTGGGGCCAACGTCCTGACTTTC

J: TRBJ2-3
D: TRBD1
V: TRBV6-1
size: -
CDR3: CASKRDRGRADTQYF
DNA: TGTGCCAGCAAAAGGGACAGGGGGCGTGCAGATACGCAGTATTTT

J: TRBJ1-3
D: -
V: TRBV7-9
size: -
CDR3: CASSLSLGSMDGNTIYF
DNA: TGTGCCAGCAGCTTATCCCTTGGTAGCATGGATGGAAACACCATATATTTT

J: TRBJ1-2
D: -
V: TRBV11-2
size: -
CDR3: CASSLGLNYGYTF
DNA: TGTGCCAGCAGCTTAGGCCTGAACTATGGCTACACCTTC

J: TRBJ2-3
D: -
V: TRBV9
size: once
CDR3: CASSFGTAGTDTQYF
DNA: TGTGCCAGCAGCTTCGGGACTGCCGGCACAGATACGCAGTATTTT

J: TRBJ1-1
D: TRBD1
V: TRBV19
size: -
CDR3: CASSTRDRGMNTEAFF
DNA: TGTGCCAGTAGTACCCGGGACAGGGGCATGAACACTGAAGCTTTCTTT

J: TRBJ2-4
D: TRBD1
V: TRBV7-2
size: -
CDR3: CASSPGTGTNIQYF
DNA: TGTGCCAGCAGCCCCGGGACAGGGACAAACATTCAGTACTTC

J: TRBJ2-6
D: TRBD1
V: TRBV15
size: few
CDR3: CATSSRQGTGANVLTF
DNA: TGTGCCACCAGCAGTCGACAGGGGACTGGGGCCAACGTCCTGACTTTC

J: TRBJ2-1
D: -
V: TRBV6-1
size: few
CDR3: CASSPRNNEQFF
DNA: TGTGCCAGCAGCCCCCGGAACAATGAGCAGTTCTTC

J: TRBJ2-3
D: -
V: TRBV21-1
size: -
CDR3: CASSKRRATQYF
DNA: TGTGCCAGCAGCAAACGGCGTGCTACGCAGTATTTT

J: TRBJ2-7
D: TRBD2
V: TRBV19
size: -
CDR3: CASSIGSGRIYEQYF
DNA: TGTGCCAGTAGTATCGGGAGCGGGAGGATCTACGAGCAGTACTTC

J: TRBJ2-7
D: -
V: TRBV10-2
size: -
CDR3: CASSESAEITYEQYF
DNA: TGCGCCAGCAGTGAGTCGGCAGAGATTACCTACGAGCAGTACTTC

J: TRBJ2-7
D: TRBD2
V: TRBV28
size: -
CDR3: CASSFKLAGPLRYEQYF
DNA: TGTGCCAGCAGTTTCAAACTAGCGGGACCCTTGAGATACGAGCAGTACTTC

J: TRBJ2-6
D: -
V: TRBV19
size: -
CDR3: CASSIYSTGANVLTF
DNA: TGTGCCAGTAGTATCTATAGTACTGGGGCCAACGTCCTGACTTTC

J: TRBJ2-1
D: -
V: TRBV19
size: -
CDR3: CASSILSGDNEQFF
DNA: TGTGCCAGTAGTATACTCTCCGGGGACAATGAGCAGTTCTTC

J: TRBJ2-4
D: TRBD1
V: TRBV13
size: -
CDR3: CASSEPTGAGSKNIQYF
DNA: TGTGCCAGCAGCGAACCAACAGGGGCCGGGTCCAAAAACATTCAGTACTTC

J: TRBJ1-5
D: -
V: TRBV28
size: -
CDR3: CASSLSARGAHQPQHF
DNA: TGTGCCAGCAGTTTAAGTGCCCGGGGGGCGCATCAGCCCCAGCATTTT

J: TRBJ2-3
D: TRBD2
V: TRBV7-9
size: -
CDR3: CASSIRTLAGLDTQYF
DNA: TGTGCCAGCAGCATAAGGACACTAGCGGGACTAGATACGCAGTATTTT

J: TRBJ1-5
D: -
V: TRBV4-1
size: -
CDR3: CASSQDNGQPQHF
DNA: TGCGCCAGCAGCCAAGACAATGGTCAGCCCCAGCATTTT

J: TRBJ1-2
D: -
V: TRBV4-1
size: -
CDR3: CASSQAESTANYGYTF
DNA: TGCGCCAGCAGCCAAGCGGAAAGTACGGCCAACTATGGCTACACCTTC

J: TRBJ2-3
D: -
V: TRBV30
size: -
CDR3: CAWSDDGTSTDTQYF
DNA: TGTGCCTGGAGCGACGACGGGACAAGCACAGATACGCAGTATTTT

J: TRBJ2-3
D: TRBD2
V: TRBV9
size: once
CDR3: CASSVDGRAGGTDTQYF
DNA: TGTGCCAGCAGCGTAGACGGGAGGGCCGGGGGTACAGATACGCAGTATTTT

J: TRBJ1-2
D: -
V: TRBV11-2
size: -
CDR3: CASSLFQGPTNYGYTF
DNA: TGTGCCAGCAGCTTATTTCAGGGACCCACTAACTATGGCTACACCTTC

J: TRBJ2-1
D: -
V: TRBV6-1
size: -
CDR3: CASSEARWDLFYNEQFF
DNA: TGTGCCAGCAGTGAAGCGCGGTGGGACTTATTCTACAATGAGCAGTTCTTC

J: TRBJ1-1
D: -
V: TRBV11-2
size: -
CDR3: CASSPWRGVEGNTEAFF
DNA: TGTGCCAGCAGCCCCTGGAGAGGGGTCGAAGGGAACACTGAAGCTTTCTTT

J: TRBJ2-6
D: -
V: TRBV5-1
size: -
CDR3: CASKDGSGANVLTF
DNA: TGCGCCAGCAAAGACGGCTCTGGGGCCAACGTCCTGACTTTC

J: TRBJ1-2
D: -
V: TRBV25-1
size: -
CDR3: CASSIDIYGYTF
DNA: TGTGCCAGCAGTATAGACATCTATGGCTACACCTTC

J: TRBJ2-3
D: TRBD2
V: TRBV30
size: -
CDR3: CAWSQTSGRGVTQYF
DNA: TGTGCCTGGAGCCAGACTAGCGGGAGGGGGGTGACGCAGTATTTT

J: TRBJ1-4
D: -
V: TRBV27
size: -
CDR3: CASRRGASGEKLFF
DNA: TGTGCCAGCAGAAGGGGGGCGTCGGGCGAAAAACTGTTTTTT

J: TRBJ1-2
D: TRBD1
V: TRBV18
size: -
CDR3: CASSPETGTGRPNYGYTF
DNA: TGTGCCAGCTCACCAGAGACCGGGACAGGGCGACCTAACTATGGCTACACCTTC

J: TRBJ2-1
D: -
V: TRBV27
size: -
CDR3: CASSTGRWNQQFF
DNA: TGTGCCAGCAGTACGGGACGGTGGAATCAGCAGTTCTTC